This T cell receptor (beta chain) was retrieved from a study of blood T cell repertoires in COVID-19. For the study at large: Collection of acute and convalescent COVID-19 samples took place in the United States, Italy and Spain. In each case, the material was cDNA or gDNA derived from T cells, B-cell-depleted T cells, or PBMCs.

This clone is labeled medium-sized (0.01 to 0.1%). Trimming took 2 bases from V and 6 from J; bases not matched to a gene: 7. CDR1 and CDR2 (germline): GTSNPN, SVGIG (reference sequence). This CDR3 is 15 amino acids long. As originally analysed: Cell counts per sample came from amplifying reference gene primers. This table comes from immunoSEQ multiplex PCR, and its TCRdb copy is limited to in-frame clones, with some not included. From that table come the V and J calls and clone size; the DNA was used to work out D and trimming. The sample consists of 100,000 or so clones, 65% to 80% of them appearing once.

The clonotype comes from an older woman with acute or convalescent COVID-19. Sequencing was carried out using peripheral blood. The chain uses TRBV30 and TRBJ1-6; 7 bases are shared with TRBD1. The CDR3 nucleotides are TGTGCCTGGAGTCGTGCAGGGGGAGGTAATTCACCCCTCCACTTT. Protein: CAWSRAGGGNSPLHF.